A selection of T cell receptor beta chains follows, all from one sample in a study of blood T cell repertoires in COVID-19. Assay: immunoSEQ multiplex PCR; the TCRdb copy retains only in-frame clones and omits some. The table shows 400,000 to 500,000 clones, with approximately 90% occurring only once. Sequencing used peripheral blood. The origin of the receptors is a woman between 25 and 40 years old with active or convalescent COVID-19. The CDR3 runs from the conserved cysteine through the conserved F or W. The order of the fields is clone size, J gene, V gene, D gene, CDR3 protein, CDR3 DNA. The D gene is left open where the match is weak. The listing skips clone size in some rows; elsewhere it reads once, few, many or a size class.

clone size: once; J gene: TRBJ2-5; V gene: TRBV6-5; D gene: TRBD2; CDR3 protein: CASSYRGRIQETQYF; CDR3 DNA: TGTGCCAGCAGTTATCGCGGGAGGATCCAAGAGACCCAGTACTTC
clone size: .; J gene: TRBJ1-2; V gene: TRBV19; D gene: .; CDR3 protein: CASSIGRGDGYTF; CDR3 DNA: TGTGCCAGTAGTATAGGGAGGGGTGATGGCTACACCTTC
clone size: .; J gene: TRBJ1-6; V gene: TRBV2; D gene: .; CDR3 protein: CASSRAGPRDSPLHF; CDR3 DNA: TGTGCCAGCAGCCGAGCGGGACCGAGGGATTCACCCCTCCACTTT
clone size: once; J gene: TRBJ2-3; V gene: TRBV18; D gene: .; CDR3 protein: CASSPRRDTDTQYF; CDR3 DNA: TGTGCCAGCTCACCACGAAGAGACACAGATACGCAGTATTTT
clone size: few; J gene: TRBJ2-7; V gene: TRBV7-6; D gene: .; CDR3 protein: CASSLEASSSYEQYF; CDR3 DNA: TGTGCCAGCAGCTTAGAGGCTAGTTCCTCCTACGAGCAGTACTTC
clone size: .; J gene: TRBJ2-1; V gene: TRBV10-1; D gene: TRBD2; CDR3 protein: CASQSGLAGTEQFF; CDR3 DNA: TGCGCCAGCCAGTCCGGACTAGCGGGGACTGAGCAGTTCTTC
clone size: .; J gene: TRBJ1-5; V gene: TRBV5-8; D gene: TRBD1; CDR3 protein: CASSLWTGNQPQHF; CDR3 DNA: TGTGCCAGCAGCCTTTGGACAGGGAATCAGCCCCAGCATTTT
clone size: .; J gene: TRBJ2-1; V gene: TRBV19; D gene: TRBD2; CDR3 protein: CASSTERGGYNEQFF; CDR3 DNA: TGTGCCAGTAGTACCGAGCGGGGGGGCTACAATGAGCAGTTCTTC
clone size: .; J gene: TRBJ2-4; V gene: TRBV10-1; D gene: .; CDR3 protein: CASSQGRGFSAKNIQYF; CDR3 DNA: TGCGCCAGCAGCCAGGGTCGTGGCTTTTCAGCCAAAAACATTCAGTACTTC
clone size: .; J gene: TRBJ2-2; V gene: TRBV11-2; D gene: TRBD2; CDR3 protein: CASSLGLANTGELFF; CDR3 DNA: TGTGCCAGCAGCTTAGGACTAGCTAACACCGGGGAGCTGTTTTTT
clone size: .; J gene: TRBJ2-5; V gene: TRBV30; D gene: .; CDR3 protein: CAWRGAVKETQYF; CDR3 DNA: TGTGCCTGGAGAGGGGCTGTTAAAGAGACCCAGTACTTC
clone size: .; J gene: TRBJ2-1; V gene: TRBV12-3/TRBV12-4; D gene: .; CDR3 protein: CASSFSNEQFF; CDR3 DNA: TGTGCCAGCAGTTTCTCCAATGAGCAGTTCTTC
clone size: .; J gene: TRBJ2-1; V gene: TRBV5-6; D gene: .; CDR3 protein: CASSSDSVIWVAEQFF; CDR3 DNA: TGTGCCAGCAGCTCGGATAGCGTGATCTGGGTGGCGGAGCAGTTCTTC
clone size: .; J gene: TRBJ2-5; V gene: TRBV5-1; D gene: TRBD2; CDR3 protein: CASSFFQTSTTQETQYF; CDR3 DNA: TGCGCCAGCAGCTTTTTTCAGACTAGCACTACGCAAGAGACCCAGTACTTC
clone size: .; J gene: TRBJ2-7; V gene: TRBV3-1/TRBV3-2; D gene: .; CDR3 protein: CASSQDWATLGHEQYF; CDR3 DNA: TGTGCCAGCAGCCAAGACTGGGCGACCTTGGGCCACGAGCAGTACTTC
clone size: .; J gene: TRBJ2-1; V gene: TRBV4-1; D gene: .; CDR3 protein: CASSLEVSRSSYNEQFF; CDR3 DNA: TGCGCCAGCAGCCTGGAGGTGAGTCGGAGCTCCTACAATGAGCAGTTCTTC
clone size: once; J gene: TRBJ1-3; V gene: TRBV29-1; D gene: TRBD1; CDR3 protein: CSGRDRNSGNTIYF; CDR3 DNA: TGCAGCGGCAGGGACAGAAACTCTGGAAACACCATATATTTT
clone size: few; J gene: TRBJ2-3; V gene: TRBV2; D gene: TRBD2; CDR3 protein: CASKSGASDTQYF; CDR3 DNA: TGTGCCAGCAAAAGCGGGGCATCAGATACGCAGTATTTT
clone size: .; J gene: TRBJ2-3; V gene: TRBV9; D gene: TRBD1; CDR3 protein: CASSKRPGQGTDTQYF; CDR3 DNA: TGTGCCAGCAGCAAACGACCGGGACAGGGGACAGATACGCAGTATTTT
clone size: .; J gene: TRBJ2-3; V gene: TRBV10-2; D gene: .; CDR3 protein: CASSEEGTTTQYF; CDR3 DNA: TGCGCCAGCAGTGAGGAGGGAACAACCACGCAGTATTTT